These T cell receptor beta chains were read from a single sample in a study of technical replicates of blood from four donors. Produced via immunoSEQ multiplex PCR; TCRdb's table is partial and in-frame only. The table has about 66,000 clones, 90% to 95% seen once. Input material: PBMCs. The origin of the receptors is a human donor in good health. Some clones in this sample may be carry-over from other donors' samples. CDR3s include the opening cysteine and the closing phenylalanine or tryptophan. Each record gives: V gene, D gene, J gene, clone size, CDR3 DNA, CDR3 protein. The D gene is left open where the match is weak. Size is stated for part of the rows, as once, few or many counts, or as a class when the clone is expanded.

V: TRBV7-3
D: TRBD2
J: TRBJ2-1
size: -
DNA: TGTGCCAGCAGCTTCGGGACTAGCGGGGGTTACAATGAGCAGTTCTTC
CDR3: CASSFGTSGGYNEQFF

V: TRBV2
D: -
J: TRBJ2-5
size: -
DNA: TGTGCCAGCAGCGCCGGGAAGGGAGAGACCCAGTACTTC
CDR3: CASSAGKGETQYF

V: TRBV6-5
D: TRBD1
J: TRBJ2-1
size: -
DNA: TGTGCCAGCAGCGATGACAGGGGAAATGAGCAGTTCTTC
CDR3: CASSDDRGNEQFF

V: TRBV7-3
D: TRBD2
J: TRBJ2-1
size: once
DNA: TGTGCCAGCAGCCTTGGGACTAGCGGGAGGGCATACAATGAGCAGTTCTTC
CDR3: CASSLGTSGRAYNEQFF

V: TRBV7-2
D: -
J: TRBJ2-3
size: -
DNA: TGTGCCAGCAGCGAAAAGGCGGGGTACACAGATACGCAGTATTTT
CDR3: CASSEKAGYTDTQYF

V: TRBV19
D: -
J: TRBJ2-4
size: -
DNA: TGTGCCAGTAGTGTTACCGGGACACCTTACAACATTCAGTACTTC
CDR3: CASSVTGTPYNIQYF

V: TRBV14
D: -
J: TRBJ2-3
size: -
DNA: TGTGCCAGCAGCCAAATCGGGGGGCGCTTGACAGATACGCAGTATTTT
CDR3: CASSQIGGRLTDTQYF

V: TRBV25-1
D: TRBD2
J: TRBJ2-7
size: -
DNA: TGTGCCAGCAGTCGTAGCGGGGGGGCCTACGAGCAGTACTTC
CDR3: CASSRSGGAYEQYF

V: TRBV21-1
D: -
J: TRBJ1-1
size: -
DNA: TGTGCCAGCAGCAAAGGCGCAACTCCGACAGCTGAAGCTTTCTTT
CDR3: CASSKGATPTAEAFF

V: TRBV4-1
D: -
J: TRBJ1-1
size: once
DNA: TGCGCCAGCAGCCATGTTACCAAGTCTATGGACACTGAAGCTTTCTTT
CDR3: CASSHVTKSMDTEAFF

V: TRBV19
D: -
J: TRBJ1-1
size: -
DNA: TGTGCCAGTAGTATAGTGGAGGGTTCTGAAGCTTTCTTT
CDR3: CASSIVEGSEAFF

V: TRBV28
D: TRBD1
J: TRBJ1-1
size: -
DNA: TGTGCCAGCGGGATTCAGGGGGCCGGGGACACTGAAGCTTTCTTT
CDR3: CASGIQGAGDTEAFF

V: TRBV27
D: -
J: TRBJ1-1
size: -
DNA: TGTGCCAGCAGACCCATAATGGGCCTGAACACTGAAGCTTTCTTT
CDR3: CASRPIMGLNTEAFF

V: TRBV4-2
D: TRBD2
J: TRBJ2-2
size: -
DNA: TGTGCCAGCAGCCCCTGGGTTAGCGGGGGGGTGAACACCGGGGAGCTGTTTTTT
CDR3: CASSPWVSGGVNTGELFF

V: TRBV12-5
D: -
J: TRBJ1-6
size: once
DNA: TGTGCTAGTGGTCCCGACGGAGCCTATAATTCACCCCTCCACTTT
CDR3: CASGPDGAYNSPLHF

V: TRBV30
D: -
J: TRBJ2-2
size: -
DNA: TGTGCCTGGACGTATTCCACCGGGGAGCTGTTTTTT
CDR3: CAWTYSTGELFF

V: TRBV19
D: TRBD1
J: TRBJ2-2
size: -
DNA: TGTGCCAGTAGTAGGATGACAGGGGGCTTCACCGGGGAGCTGTTTTTT
CDR3: CASSRMTGGFTGELFF

V: TRBV20-1
D: -
J: TRBJ2-5
size: -
DNA: TGCAGTGCTATCTCGGGAGAAACAGGGTACTTC
CDR3: CSAISGETGYF

V: TRBV30
D: TRBD1
J: TRBJ1-6
size: once
DNA: TGTGCCTTTACAGGGGGCCTCTCACCCCTCCACTTT
CDR3: CAFTGGLSPLHF

V: TRBV30
D: -
J: TRBJ1-1
size: few
DNA: TGTGCCTGGAGACAGGGATTTACTGAAGCTTTCTTT
CDR3: CAWRQGFTEAFF

V: TRBV9
D: -
J: TRBJ1-1
size: -
DNA: TGTGCCAGCAGCGAAGACGAGGGCACTGAAGCTTTCTTT
CDR3: CASSEDEGTEAFF

V: TRBV4-2
D: -
J: TRBJ1-2
size: -
DNA: TGTGCCAGCAGCCAAGACGGGGGTAGTTATGGCTACACCTTC
CDR3: CASSQDGGSYGYTF

V: TRBV13
D: TRBD2
J: TRBJ2-3
size: few
DNA: TGTGCCAGCAGCTTAATGACAGCTAGCGGGGTGTACACAGATACGCAGTATTTT
CDR3: CASSLMTASGVYTDTQYF

V: TRBV4-1
D: -
J: TRBJ2-7
size: -
DNA: TGCGCCAGCAGCCAAACCGCGGTATACGAGCAGTACTTC
CDR3: CASSQTAVYEQYF

V: TRBV27
D: -
J: TRBJ1-1
size: -
DNA: TGTGCCAGCAGTCCTTTCCCAGGGCCCACTGAAGCTTTCTTT
CDR3: CASSPFPGPTEAFF

V: TRBV13
D: TRBD1
J: TRBJ2-7
size: -
DNA: TGTGCCAGCAGCCTACGACTGCCCGACAGGGCCTCCTACGAGCAGTACTTC
CDR3: CASSLRLPDRASYEQYF

V: TRBV7-2
D: -
J: TRBJ2-1
size: -
DNA: TGTGCCAGCAGCTTACGTAATGAGCAGTTCTTC
CDR3: CASSLRNEQFF

V: TRBV30
D: TRBD1
J: TRBJ1-2
size: few
DNA: TGTGCCTCACTCGTCTCGGCAGGGGGTTTTGGGTCCTATGGCTACACCTTC
CDR3: CASLVSAGGFGSYGYTF

V: TRBV6-1
D: TRBD2
J: TRBJ2-7
size: -
DNA: TGTGCCAGCAGACTGACTAGCGGTACCTACGAGCAGTACTTC
CDR3: CASRLTSGTYEQYF

V: TRBV2
D: TRBD2
J: TRBJ2-3
size: -
DNA: TGTGCCAGCATTTTAGGACTAGCGGGGGATACAGATACGCAGTATTTT
CDR3: CASILGLAGDTDTQYF

V: TRBV29-1
D: TRBD1
J: TRBJ1-1
size: -
DNA: TGCAGCGTCGGACAGGGGATCACTGAAGCTTTCTTT
CDR3: CSVGQGITEAFF

V: TRBV19
D: TRBD1
J: TRBJ1-3
size: -
DNA: TGTGCCAGTAGGCCGGGACAGATCTCTGGAAACACCATATATTTT
CDR3: CASRPGQISGNTIYF

V: TRBV19
D: -
J: TRBJ2-5
size: -
DNA: TGTGCCAGTAGCCGGACACTCCCAGAGACCCAGTACTTC
CDR3: CASSRTLPETQYF

V: TRBV4-3
D: -
J: TRBJ2-7
size: -
DNA: TGCGCCAGCAGCCAAGATCGAGAGGTAACTAGGGAGCAGTACTTC
CDR3: CASSQDREVTREQYF

V: TRBV4-3
D: TRBD2
J: TRBJ2-1
size: -
DNA: TGCGCCAGCAGCCAAGATCTAGCGGGGGCTCCATACAATGAGCAGTTCTTC
CDR3: CASSQDLAGAPYNEQFF

V: TRBV18
D: -
J: TRBJ1-1
size: few
DNA: TGTGCCAGCTCACCACGAACAGGGCTCACTGAAGCTTTCTTT
CDR3: CASSPRTGLTEAFF

V: TRBV19
D: -
J: TRBJ2-1
size: -
DNA: TGTGCCAGTAGCAGGGACACGTACAATGAGCAGTTCTTC
CDR3: CASSRDTYNEQFF

V: TRBV19
D: TRBD1
J: TRBJ1-1
size: -
DNA: TGTGCCAGTAGCCCTGATACAGGGGGAGGAGGAGCTTTCTTT
CDR3: CASSPDTGGGGAFF

V: TRBV6-5
D: -
J: TRBJ2-1
size: -
DNA: TGTGCCAGCAGTTCCCCGGCGGCCTCCTCCTACAATGAGCAGTTCTTC
CDR3: CASSSPAASSYNEQFF

V: TRBV2
D: TRBD1
J: TRBJ2-7
size: -
DNA: TGTGCCAGCAGTGCGATCGGACAGGGGACCTACGAGCAGTACTTC
CDR3: CASSAIGQGTYEQYF

V: TRBV7-2
D: TRBD1
J: TRBJ1-2
size: -
DNA: TGTGCCAGCAGCTCCATCGACAGGGTTGATGGCTACACCTTC
CDR3: CASSSIDRVDGYTF

V: TRBV25-1
D: TRBD1
J: TRBJ1-2
size: -
DNA: TGTGCCAGCAGCGGATCGAATGCACAGGGGTTAGAATCTGGCTACACCTTC
CDR3: CASSGSNAQGLESGYTF